A single T cell receptor (beta chain) is shown here with its context. This clone appeared a few times. What antigen it recognizes has not been identified. Per-nucleotide qualities are absent, and no much larger clonotype sits a single base away. Each donor gave one peripheral blood draw, roughly 0.11 L on average, collected into heparinised tubes. Using a panel that included CD45RO, CCR7, CD25, CD127, CD95 and CD27, naive, central memory, regulatory and stem cell-like memory CD4+ T cells were sorted on a BD FACSAria II. Purity was above 98% for every sorted population. PBMCs were separated immediately by Lymphoprep density gradient centrifugation and were stained directly, without being cultured. To minimize batch effects, samples were stained and sorted in pairs, one healthy donor with one patient per experiment. This specimen comes from a study of beta chain features in type 1 diabetes (dated by TCRdb to the late 2010s). At the level of the whole study: Patients and healthy donors did not differ in mean age, gender distribution, total cell number or subset yield. The study compared the TCRB repertoires of sorted circulating CD4+ T cell subsets in recently diagnosed type 1 diabetes patients with those in matched healthy donors. A total of 100 million to 110 million sorted cells were examined across all samples, and a strong correlation was observed between cell number per subset and RNA yield. Regulatory and stem cell-like memory subsets were obtained from only 8 patients and about 8 healthy donors, while naive and central memory subsets were obtained from all 30 or so donors. The full study reports these points: Because cDNA was sequenced instead of genomic DNA, activated cells with high expression could be over-represented, although the groups did not differ in activation or CD3 levels. At VDJ recombination sites, type 1 diabetes patients had fewer insertions and more deleted nucleotides, which implies abnormalities in thymic rearrangement. Because the HLA sub-analyses included only small numbers of individuals, any influence of HLA type on TCRB rearrangement was left unresolved. Type 1 diabetes patients showed a moderate but significant shortening of TCRB CDR3 length in all four CD4+ subsets. The naive, central memory and regulatory TCRB repertoires appeared to resemble one another more closely among patients than among healthy donors. PCR might favor shorter templates, but patient and control samples were amplified and corrected together, so any skew would affect both groups equally.

V lost 2 bases and J lost 3 bases, and the count of bases not matched to a germline gene is 8. In the germline V gene, CDR1 corresponds to MNHEY and CDR2 to SVGAGI. Its CDR3 holds 16 amino acids, cysteine through phenylalanine. Only the CDR3 region is kept as DNA, spanning 48 bases read in frame from base 1. The entire amount of isolated RNA was reverse transcribed using the High Capacity cDNA Reverse Transcription Kit, so the sequenced TCRB transcripts were expressed ones. Naive, central memory and regulatory T cell samples underwent deep immunoSEQ sequencing, averaging around 4 million total reads per sample. Sorted cells were lysed in RLT buffer, and RNA was extracted using DNase-treated RNeasy Micro or Mini kits according to cell number. Each cell subset was processed on its own to prevent cross-contamination, while patient and healthy donor samples were processed together. Using the immunoSEQ multiplex PCR, TCRB sequences were amplified from cDNA into 87-bp fragments spanning the CDR3 region. The amplicons were sequenced using the Illumina HiSeq platform. The original methods were these. PCR bias was computationally corrected using synthetic template baselines, reads within Hamming distance 2 were collapsed, and singletons that could not be merged were discarded. By aligning reads against IMGT, V, D and J genes, CDR3 length, and insertions or deletions at six rearrangement sites were assigned. Clonotype counts were normalized to sorted cell number within each subset before computing true diversity and Gini coefficients with the tcR R package. The overlap coefficient, calculated on TCRB nucleotide sequences, was used to measure repertoire sharing. TCRdb retrieved this table from immuneACCESS and kept in-frame rearrangements only. Not all clones are present; in checked studies, unresolved V genes account for under half, and no reason is known for the remainder. That table furnishes V, J and clone size, whereas the DNA furnished D and trimming. Recorded for this sample are about 160,000 clones; approximately 10% of them occurred a single time. 0.45% to 0.5% of the sample is taken by the ten largest.

The TCR was taken from a man aged 30 to 45 with type 1 diabetes. The rearrangement combines TRBV6-5 with TRBJ1-1, with 8 central nucleotides matching TRBD1. Sample: central memory CD4+ T cells from blood. This receptor has the CDR3 CASSYDWAGGHTEAFF. Here is the DNA: TGTGCCAGCAGTTACGATTGGGCAGGGGGCCACACTGAAGCTTTCTTT.